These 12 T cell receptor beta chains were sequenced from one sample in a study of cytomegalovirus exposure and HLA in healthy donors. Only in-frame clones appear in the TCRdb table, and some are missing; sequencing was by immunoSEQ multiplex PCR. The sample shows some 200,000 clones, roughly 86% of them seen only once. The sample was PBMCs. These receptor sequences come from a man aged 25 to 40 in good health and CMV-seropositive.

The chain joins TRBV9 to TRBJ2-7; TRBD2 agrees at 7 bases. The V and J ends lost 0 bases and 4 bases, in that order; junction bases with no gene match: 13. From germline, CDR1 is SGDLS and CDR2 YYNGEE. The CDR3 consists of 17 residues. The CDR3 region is CASSVAWRESTFYEQYF. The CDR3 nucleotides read TGTGCCAGCAGCGTAGCCTGGCGGGAGTCCACCTTTTACGAGCAGTACTTC.

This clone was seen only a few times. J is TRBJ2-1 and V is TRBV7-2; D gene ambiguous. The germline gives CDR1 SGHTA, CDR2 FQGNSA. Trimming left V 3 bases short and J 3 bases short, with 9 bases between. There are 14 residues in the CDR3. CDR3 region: CASSFRYFYNEQFF. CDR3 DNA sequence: TGTGCCAGCAGCTTCCGTTATTTCTACAATGAGCAGTTCTTC.

The CDR3 coding sequence is TGTGCCGGGTCTTTAGCGGGAGTGAGTACAGATACGCAGTATTTT. Its protein product is CAGSLAGVSTDTQYF. This sequence joins TRBV7-2 and TRBJ2-3; 9 bases line up with TRBD2. This CDR3 has 15 amino acids. Germline CDR1 reads SGHTA; CDR2 reads FQGNSA. V was clipped by 11 bases and J by 3 bases; unmatched bases: 12.

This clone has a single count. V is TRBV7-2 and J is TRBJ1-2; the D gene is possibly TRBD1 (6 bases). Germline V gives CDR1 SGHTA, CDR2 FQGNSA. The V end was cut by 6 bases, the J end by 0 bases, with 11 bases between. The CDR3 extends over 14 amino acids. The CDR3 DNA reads TGTGCCAGCAGTACAGGGTTAGCTAACTATGGCTACACCTTC. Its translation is CASSTGLANYGYTF.

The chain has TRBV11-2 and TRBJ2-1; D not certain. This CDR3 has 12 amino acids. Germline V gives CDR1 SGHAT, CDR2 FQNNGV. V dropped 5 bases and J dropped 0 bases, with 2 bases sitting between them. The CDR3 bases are TGTGCCAGCAGCCTCTCCTACAATGAGCAGTTCTTC. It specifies CASSLSYNEQFF.

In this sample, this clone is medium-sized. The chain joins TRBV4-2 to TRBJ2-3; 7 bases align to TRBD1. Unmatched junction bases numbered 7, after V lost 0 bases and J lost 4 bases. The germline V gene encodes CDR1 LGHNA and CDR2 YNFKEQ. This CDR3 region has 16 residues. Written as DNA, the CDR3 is TGTGCCAGCAGCCAAGAAGGGGGCGGGCGGGCAGATACGCAGTATTTT. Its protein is CASSQEGGGRADTQYF.

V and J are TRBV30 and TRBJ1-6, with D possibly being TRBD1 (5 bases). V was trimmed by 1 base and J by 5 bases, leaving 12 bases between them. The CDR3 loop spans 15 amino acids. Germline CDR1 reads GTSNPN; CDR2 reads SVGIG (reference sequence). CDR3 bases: TGTGCCTGGAGTGCTTCTCAGGGAAATAATTCACCCCTCCACTTT. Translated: CAWSASQGNNSPLHF.

The DNA for the CDR3 is TGTGCCTGGAATGATGATGTCCCCTCCTATAATTCACCCCTCCACTTT. Residues: CAWNDDVPSYNSPLHF. The chain combines TRBV30 with TRBJ1-6; no clear D. Per the germline V gene, CDR1 is GTSNPN and CDR2 is SVGIG (reference sequence). The CDR3 is 16 residues long. The V end lost 4 bases, the J end lost 0 bases, and 13 bases lay between the germline ends. The entire variable domain, with the rest obtained from reference TRBV30 and TRBJ1-6, is as follows: SQTIHQWPATLVQPVGSPLSLECTVEGTSNPNLYWYRQAAGRGLQLLFYSVGIGQISSEVPQNLSASRPQDRQFILSSKKLLLSDSGFYLCAWNDDVPSYNSPLHFGNGTRLTVT.

The CDR3 coding sequence is TGCGCCAGCAGCCAAGGGTACCGGGACAGGGGCCTCGAGCAGTACTTC. This gives the protein CASSQGYRDRGLEQYF. V usage is TRBV4-1 and J usage is TRBJ2-7, with TRBD1 identical over 10 bases. The CDR3 spans 16 residues. Germline V gene data show CDR1 as MGHRA and CDR2 as YSYEKL. Losses at the gene ends were 1 base for V and 6 bases for J; bases not matched to a gene: 9.

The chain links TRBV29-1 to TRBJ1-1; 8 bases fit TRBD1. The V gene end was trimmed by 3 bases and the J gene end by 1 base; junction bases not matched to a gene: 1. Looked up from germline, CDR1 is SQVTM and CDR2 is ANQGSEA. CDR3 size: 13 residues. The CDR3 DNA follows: TGCAGCGTTGATACAGGGGGGAACACTGAAGCTTTCTTT. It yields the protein CSVDTGGNTEAFF.

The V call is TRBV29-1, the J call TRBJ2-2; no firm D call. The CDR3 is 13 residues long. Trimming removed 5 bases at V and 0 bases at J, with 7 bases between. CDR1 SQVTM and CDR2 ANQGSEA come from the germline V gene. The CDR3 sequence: CSVHWANTGELFF. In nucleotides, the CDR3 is TGCAGCGTTCATTGGGCGAACACCGGGGAGCTGTTTTTT.

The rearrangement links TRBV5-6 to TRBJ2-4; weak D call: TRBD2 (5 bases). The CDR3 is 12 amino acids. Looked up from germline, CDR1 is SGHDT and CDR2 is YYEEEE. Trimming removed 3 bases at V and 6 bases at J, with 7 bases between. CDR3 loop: CASSSSGNIQYF. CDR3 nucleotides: TGTGCCAGCAGCTCCAGCGGAAACATTCAGTACTTC.